The 27 T cell receptor beta chains below all came from one sample that was sequenced in a study of molecular identifiers for immune sequencing clone quantification. In TCRdb, the PCR reads were re-called with MiXCR into one record per CDR3 protein. The table lists hundreds of thousands of distinct CDR3 sequences, 20% of them singletons. Sequenced sample: naive CD8+ T cells from blood, with Jurkat cell RNA spiked in. As to subset: FACS-sorted CD8+CD4-CCR7+CD45RA+ naive T cells. These receptors were obtained from a human donor in good health. Some libraries in this study had Jurkat cell RNA spiked in.

This clonotype has a handful of counts. A much more abundant neighbour one base away suggests this may be a read error. The rearrangement uses TRBV28 and TRBJ1-5; tentative D call: TRBD1 (5 bases). CDR1 and CDR2 (germline): MDHEN, SYDVKM. V lost 8 bases to trimming and J lost 6 bases, with 23 bases between them. The CDR3 length is 16 residues. CDR3 protein: CASYSTLVRGTQPQHF. CDR3 bases: TGTGCCAGCTACTCGACCCTGGTTAGGGGCACTCAGCCCCAGCATTTT.

This clonotype showed up just a few times. V is TRBV12-3 or TRBV12-4 and J is TRBJ2-1; D is possibly TRBD1 (6 bases). This CDR3 is 14 amino acids long. V gave up 3 bases and J gave up 8 bases, with 14 bases separating them. The CDR3 reads CASSFGGLGDEQFF. Written as DNA, the CDR3 is TGTGCCAGCAGTTTTGGGGGCCTGGGCGATGAGCAGTTCTTC.

Regarding this clonotype: With a much larger clone just one base away, this may be a read error. This chain uses TRBV4-1 with TRBJ2-7; D ambiguous. Germline loops: CDR1 MGHRA, CDR2 YSYEKL. This CDR3 region has 16 residues. For the CDR3, the DNA is TGCGCCAGCAGCCAAGTCCTCACAGACACCAACTACGAGCGGTACTTC. Encoded protein: CASSQVLTDTNYERYF.

As regards this clonotype: This may be a read error, as it is one base from a much larger clone. The CDR3 reads CSARDPYAVYSNQPQHF. The CDR3 DNA reads as TGCAGTGCTAGAGATCCGTACGCCGTTTATAGCAATCAGCCCCAGCATTTT. This chain connects TRBV20-1 to TRBJ1-5; D unclear. Germline values: CDR1 DFQATT, CDR2 SNEGSKA (reference sequence). The CDR3 has 17 residues. The ends were cut back, 0 bases at V and 0 bases at J, with 15 bases in the middle.

This clonotype was detected ten times or more. V usage is TRBV2 and J usage is TRBJ1-6, with D perhaps TRBD1 (6 bases). CDR1 is SNHLY, CDR2 FYNNEI, per germline. The CDR3 extends over 15 amino acids. V was clipped by 2 bases and J by 9 bases, with 14 bases between them. Written as DNA, the CDR3 is TGTGCCAGCAGTGAAAGTCTAGGGGGGGGTTCACCCCTCCACTTT. Translating it yields CASSESLGGGSPLHF.

The chain recombines TRBV12-3 or TRBV12-4 with TRBJ2-7; D gene unclear. The CDR3 sequence is 13 residues long. Trimming removed 2 bases at V and 5 bases at J, with 10 bases between. DNA for the CDR3: TGTGCCAGCAGTTTACACCCCACCAACGAGCAGTACTTC. This encodes CASSLHPTNEQYF.

As concerns this clonotype: This sequence may be a read error, since a much larger clone differs from it by one base. The chain uses TRBV6-2 or TRBV6-3 and TRBJ2-7; perhaps D is TRBD1 or TRBD2 (5 bases each). With 8 bases removed from V and 2 bases from J, the gap between germline ends came to 10 bases. The CDR3 runs 12 residues. CDR1 and CDR2 from the germline V gene are MNHEY and SVGEGT. For the CDR3, the DNA is TGTGCCAGCGGGACGGAACCCTACGAGCAGTACTTC. Its translation is CASGTEPYEQYF.

In this sample, this clonotype turned up once. It may be a read error: a sequence one base away is much more abundant. The chain uses TRBV6-6 and TRBJ2-7; TRBD1 agrees at 8 bases. The CDR3 is 16 amino acids. The V gene end was trimmed by 1 base and the J gene end by 2 bases; junction bases not matched to a gene: 7. Germline V gives CDR1 MNHNY, CDR2 SVGAGI (reference sequence). The CDR3 loop reads CASSYYGQGQPYEQYF. CDR3 coding DNA: TGTGCCAGCAGTTACTACGGACAGGGCCAGCCCTACGAGCAGTACTTC.

The sample holds many counts of this clonotype. V gene TRBV9 combines with J gene TRBJ1-2; weak D call: TRBD1 (6 bases). V was cut by 4 bases and J by 3 bases, with 13 bases left in between. The CDR3 runs 14 residues. From germline, CDR1 is SGDLS and CDR2 YYNGEE. Here the CDR3 reads CASSLGGGDYGYTF. CDR3 nucleotide sequence: TGTGCCAGCAGCTTGGGGGGCGGTGACTATGGCTACACCTTC.

This clonotype was seen many times. This sequence joins TRBV5-4 and TRBJ2-4, with D possibly matching TRBD1 (5 bases). Trimming cost V 2 bases and J 6 bases, with 9 bases left between them. Germline lookup yields CDR1 SGHNT and CDR2 YYREEE (reference sequence). The CDR3 length is 13 residues. In nucleotides, the CDR3 is TGTGCCAGCAGCTTCAATCAGGGAAACATTCAGTACTTC. Translation gives CASSFNQGNIQYF.

The genes are TRBV20-1 and TRBJ2-7, with 7 nucleotides matching TRBD1. Trimming cost V 0 bases and J 3 bases; bases outside gene matches: 8. CDR1 and CDR2 (germline): DFQATT, SNEGSKA (reference sequence). There are 15 residues in the CDR3. Here the CDR3 DNA reads TGCAGTGCTAGAGATCTTGCAGGGGGTTTCTACGAGCAGTACTTC. Protein product: CSARDLAGGFYEQYF.

This clonotype was detected many times. The CDR3 DNA reads as TGTGCCAGCAGTCACGTGAGTCGAGGGGGCACAGATACGCAGTATTTT. Encoded protein: CASSHVSRGGTDTQYF. V and J are TRBV6-6 and TRBJ2-3; D tentatively fits TRBD1 or TRBD2 (5 bases each). Looked up from germline, CDR1 is MNHNY and CDR2 is SVGAGI (reference sequence). The CDR3 is made up of 16 amino acids. Trimming took 5 bases from V and 1 from J, leaving 16 bases between them.

As concerns this clonotype: This may arise from a read error, as a much more abundant clone is one base away. The gene calls are TRBV19 and TRBJ2-3; unclear D gene. The DNA end is a closer match to TRBJ1-5, so the J assignment may be wrong. Germline CDR1 is LNHDA and CDR2 is SQIVND (reference sequence). The CDR3 runs to 13 residues. For the CDR3, the DNA is TGTGCCAGTAGTTTGCTTCTCGCAGATACGCAGCATTTT. Translated: CASSLLLADTQHF.

This clonotype was counted ten times or more. The chain uses TRBV29-1 and TRBJ2-1; D ambiguous. Germline-derived CDR1 and CDR2 are SQVTM and ANQGSEA. Deletions cut 7 bases from V and 8 bases from J, with 12 bases between. The CDR3 consists of 11 residues. CDR3 protein: CSAPAFDEQFF. DNA of the CDR3: TGCAGCGCCCCCGCGTTCGATGAGCAGTTCTTC.

The chain recombines TRBV5-8 with TRBJ2-4, with D maybe TRBD2 (5 bases). The CDR3 runs to 12 residues. Germline assignment: CDR1 SGHTS and CDR2 YDEGEE. V lost 0 bases, J lost 10 bases, and 8 bases lay in between. The CDR3 DNA reads as TGTGCCAGCAGCTTGGTTACGGGAATTCAGTACTTC. It codes for CASSLVTGIQYF.

The chain joins TRBV9 to TRBJ2-5; D is uncertain. The CDR3 is 15 residues long. Germline V gene data show CDR1 as SGDLS and CDR2 as YYNGEE. V lost 3 bases and J 5 bases, leaving 17 bases between the germline ends. CDR3: CASSATRDLRETQYF. The CDR3 DNA is TGTGCCAGCAGCGCGACACGAGATCTCCGGGAGACCCAGTACTTC.

Of note for this clonotype: The junction differs from germline at one of its ends, possibly a read error. The genes are TRBV28 and TRBJ2-7, with TRBD2 matching 9 bases. Germline values: CDR1 MDHEN, CDR2 SYDVKM. The CDR3 totals 13 residues. The CDR3 nucleotides are TGTGCCAGCAGTTCGGGACTAGCCTACGAGCAGAACTTC. Protein sequence: CASSSGLAYEQNF.

At least ten counts were recorded for this clonotype. The chain recombines TRBV5-6 with TRBJ2-4; 7 nucleotides line up with TRBD1. There are 15 residues in the CDR3. V lost 4 bases to trimming and J lost 6 bases; unmatched junction nucleotides: 10. CDR1 SGHDT and CDR2 YYEEEE come from the germline V gene. CDR3 protein: CASSLDRQGLNIQYF. The DNA for the CDR3 is TGTGCCAGCAGCCTAGATCGACAGGGCTTAAACATTCAGTACTTC.

The rearrangement uses TRBV7-3 and TRBJ2-3; no definite D call. The CDR3 covers 15 residues. The germline V and J ends were trimmed by 5 bases and 1 base, with 13 bases remaining between them. CDR1 is SGHTA, CDR2 FQGTGA, per germline. The CDR3: CASSLGQTGTDTQYF. CDR3 in DNA: TGTGCCAGCAGCCTCGGCCAGACTGGCACAGATACGCAGTATTTT.

This clonotype has at least ten counts. The rearrangement links TRBV4-1 to TRBJ2-3; TRBD2 aligns across 9 bases. This CDR3 region has 16 residues. Germline lookup yields CDR1 MGHRA and CDR2 YSYEKL. V shed 1 base, J shed 7 bases, and the junction held 9 bases outside the gene matches. CDR3: CASSQVAGEPGYTQYF. In nucleotides, the CDR3 is TGCGCCAGCAGCCAAGTAGCGGGGGAGCCGGGGTATACGCAGTATTTT.

This clonotype was found a few times. The J gene is TRBJ2-7, the V gene TRBV7-9; the D gene is possibly TRBD1 (6 bases). This CDR3 comprises 15 residues. In germline, CDR1 is SEHNR, CDR2 FQNEAQ (reference sequence). The V gene lost 5 bases and the J gene lost 3 bases, with 17 bases spanning the gap. Here the CDR3 DNA reads TGTGCCAGCAGCCTCATAGACAGGAGCTACTACGAGCAGTACTTC. Protein: CASSLIDRSYYEQYF.

This clonotype was seen a few times. V gene TRBV6-5 combines with J gene TRBJ2-1; D is perhaps TRBD2 (5 bases). In germline, CDR1 is MNHEY, CDR2 SVGAGI. Trimming took 5 bases from V and 3 from J, leaving 14 bases between them. The CDR3 is 15 residues long. The CDR3 coding sequence is TGTGCCAGCAGTACACGCCCCGGAGGCTACAATGAGCAGTTCTTC. Amino acids: CASSTRPGGYNEQFF.

The CDR3 DNA reads as TGCAGTGCCCCTCTGCTGCTCTCGGGCTACACCTTC. It codes for CSAPLLLSGYTF. The chain is built from TRBV20-1 and TRBJ1-2; D not certain. Looked up from germline, CDR1 is DFQATT and CDR2 is SNEGSKA (reference sequence). The germline V and J ends were trimmed by 6 bases and 8 bases, with 16 bases remaining between them. The CDR3 runs 12 residues.

This clonotype came up many times. V usage is TRBV5-1 and J usage is TRBJ2-7; 10 bases match TRBD2. The germline gives CDR1 SGHRS, CDR2 YFSETQ. This CDR3 is 15 amino acids long. V was pared by 2 bases and J by 5 bases, with 7 bases of the junction left unmatched. The DNA for the CDR3 is TGCGCCAGCAGCTTAAGGCTAGCGGGAGTCAACGAGCAGTACTTC. This sequence encodes CASSLRLAGVNEQYF.

This clonotype was counted between two and nine times. The CDR3 sequence is CASSHSTARSTDTQYF. The DNA of the CDR3 is TGCGCCAGCAGCCATTCCACGGCTAGAAGCACAGATACGCAGTATTTT. This chain uses TRBV4-3 with TRBJ2-3, with no clear D. The CDR3 is made up of 16 amino acids. CDR1 LGHNA and CDR2 YSLEER come from the germline V gene. V was trimmed by 3 bases and J by 0 bases, leaving 13 bases between them.

This clonotype has only a few counts. The rearrangement links TRBV20-1 to TRBJ2-7; tentatively, D is TRBD2 (6 bases). The germline gives CDR1 DFQATT, CDR2 SNEGSKA (reference sequence). The V gene lost 5 bases and the J gene lost 3 bases, with 14 bases spanning the gap. The CDR3 totals 13 residues. The CDR3 spells CSAFSGQNYEQYF. CDR3 coding DNA: TGCAGTGCTTTTAGCGGCCAAAACTACGAGCAGTACTTC.

Points on this clonotype: This may be a read error, as it is one base from a much larger clone. The J gene is TRBJ2-1, the V gene TRBV6-5; D is uncertain. Trimming removed 11 bases at V and 9 bases at J, with 14 bases between. Germline V CDR1 and CDR2: MNHEY, SVGAGI. This CDR3 contains 11 residues. In DNA, the CDR3 is TGTGCCGGCACCCAGCACGGTGAGCAGTTCTTC. Its translation: CAGTQHGEQFF.